This T cell receptor beta chain was found in a study of shared clonotypes between healthy human individuals. The assay was immunoSEQ multiplex PCR, and TCRdb's table has in-frame clones only and misses some. The data show a few million clones, with approximately 92% seen just once and 0.11% to 0.15% held by the top ten. From germline, CDR1 is SGDLS and CDR2 YYNGEE. Trimming removed 7 bases at V and 1 base at J, with 13 bases between. The CDR3 has 14 residues. Source material: naive CD4+ T cells sorted from blood. Subset meaning: CD45RA+ positively selected. The clonotype originates from a man aged 18-30 years in good health. This chain uses TRBV9 with TRBJ2-3; D gene ambiguous. CDR3 DNA sequence: TGTGCCAGCGCCTGGGGTCGGGGCACAGATACGCAGTATTTT. This translates into CASAWGRGTDTQYF.